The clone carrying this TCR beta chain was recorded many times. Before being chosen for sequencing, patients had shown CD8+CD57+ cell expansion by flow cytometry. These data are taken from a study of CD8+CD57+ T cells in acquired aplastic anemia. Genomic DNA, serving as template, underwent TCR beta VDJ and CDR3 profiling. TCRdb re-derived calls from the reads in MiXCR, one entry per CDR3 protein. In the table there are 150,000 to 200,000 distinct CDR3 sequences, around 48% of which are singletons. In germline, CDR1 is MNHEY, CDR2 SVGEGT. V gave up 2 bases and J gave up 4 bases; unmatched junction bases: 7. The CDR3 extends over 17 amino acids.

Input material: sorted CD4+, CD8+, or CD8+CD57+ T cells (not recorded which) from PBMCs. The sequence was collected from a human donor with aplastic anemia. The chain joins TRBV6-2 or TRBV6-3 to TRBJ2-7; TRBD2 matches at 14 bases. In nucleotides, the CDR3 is TGTGCCAGCAGTTACCTCTCAAGACTAGCGGGGGGGTACGAGCAGTACTTC. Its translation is CASSYLSRLAGGYEQYF.